This TCR beta chain was profiled in a study of spatial heterogeneity in lung cancer. Time point described: sample taken at primary tumor resection. Unsorted samples of tumor, nontumor lung or frozen PBMC had their whole RNA sequenced. The CDR3 is 15 amino acids. The ends were cut back, 0 bases at V and 4 bases at J, with 12 bases in the middle. CDR1 and CDR2 from the germline V gene are LGHNA and YSLEER. The presence of a unique molecular identifier marked each TCR cDNA molecule. TCRdb reprocessed the 5' RACE reads with MiXCR, giving one entry per CDR3 protein. The sample shows roughly 2,000 distinct CDR3 sequences, roughly a sixth of them seen only once.

The clonotype originates from a male donor with early-stage non-small cell lung cancer. This material consisted of PBMCs, taken at surgery. The chain combines TRBV4-3 with TRBJ2-5; D remains unclear. The CDR3 spells CASSQDFTGRETQYF. The CDR3, as DNA: TGCGCCAGCAGCCAAGATTTTACGGGTAGAGAGACCCAGTACTTC.